This TCR beta chain was identified during a study of blood T cell repertoires in COVID-19. Study information: Whether acute or convalescent, the COVID-19 samples came from the United States, Italy and Spain.

The CDR3 totals 15 residues. V lost 6 bases to trimming and J lost 3 bases; unmatched junction nucleotides: 4. Looked up from germline, CDR1 is LGHDT and CDR2 is YNNKEL (reference sequence). Source study methods: Amplification of reference gene primers provided the estimated nucleated cell counts. Clones were read by immunoSEQ multiplex PCR, and TCRdb kept only the in-frame ones, dropping some. V and J calls and clone size come straight from that table; D and trimming were deduced from the DNA. The table shows roughly 190,000 clones, with around 82% occurring only once. This TCR was recovered from a man in his fifties with active or convalescent COVID-19. The chain joins TRBV3-1 (or the pseudogene TRBV3-2) to TRBJ2-1; 11 bases fit TRBD2. The source material was peripheral blood. CDR3 DNA: TGTGCCAGCAGGTTAGCGGGGGGGCGCTACAATGAGCAGTTCTTC. Translation gives CASRLAGGRYNEQFF.